This T cell receptor beta chain was sequenced for a study of blood T cell repertoires in COVID-19. For the study at large: PBMCs, B-cell-depleted T cells, or T cells were the source of the cDNA or gDNA that made up the material.

The CDR3 sequence is 16 residues long. Trimming removed 2 bases from V and 0 bases from J, with 11 bases in between. The germline CDR1 and CDR2 sequences are SGHRS and YFSETQ. The protocol was immunoSEQ multiplex PCR, while the TCRdb copy is restricted to in-frame clones and leaves out a portion. The repertoire holds roughly 85,000 clones, with around four fifths as singletons. This chain joins TRBV5-1 and TRBJ2-2, with D hard to call. This sequence originates from a human donor in a cohort sampled during active COVID-19. The sample comprised peripheral blood. This CDR3 reads CASSFFGFPNTGELFF. The CDR3 DNA reads TGCGCCAGCAGCTTCTTCGGTTTCCCGAACACCGGGGAGCTGTTTTTT.